A selection of T cell receptor beta chains follows, all from one sample in a study of T cells in Graves' hyperthyroidism and ophthalmopathy. Using its own MiXCR run on the multiplex PCR reads, TCRdb lists one record per CDR3 protein. This sample carries some 300,000 distinct CDR3 sequences, around a fifth of them seen once, and the ten largest clones take roughly 40%. The specimen was blood. These receptors were obtained from a man aged 50 to 59 with Graves' ophthalmopathy. Both conserved end residues are part of each CDR3.

J: TRBJ2-7
V: TRBV27
CDR3: CASSPTYYEQYF

J: TRBJ2-4
V: TRBV20-1
CDR3: CSADTSVWPRDIQYF

J: TRBJ1-1
V: TRBV3-1
CDR3: CASSQVLRGRAAEAFF

J: TRBJ2-5
V: TRBV5-1
CDR3: CASSFASGTRETQYF

J: TRBJ1-1
V: TRBV29-1
CDR3: CSSDTEAFF

J: TRBJ2-5
V: TRBV7-8
CDR3: CASSLVGQGQETQYF

J: TRBJ1-2
V: TRBV28
CDR3: CASLRRDLTYGYTF

J: TRBJ2-7
V: TRBV11-1
CDR3: CASSFGSSLYEQYF

J: TRBJ2-5
V: TRBV29-1
CDR3: CSVGQGPETQYF

J: TRBJ1-1
V: TRBV12-3/TRBV12-4
CDR3: CASNYAMNTEAFF

J: TRBJ2-2
V: TRBV18
CDR3: CASSPPGTSNTGELFF

J: TRBJ2-2
V: TRBV6-4
CDR3: CASSDSAGGSGELFF

J: TRBJ2-1
V: TRBV9
CDR3: CASSVGSGRTYNEQFF

J: TRBJ1-5
V: TRBV5-6
CDR3: CASSLKGVGGLEPQHF

J: TRBJ1-6
V: TRBV20-1
CDR3: CSASFGTGRSGSPLHF

J: TRBJ2-7
V: TRBV27
CDR3: CASSLSPGTPVRSYEQYF

J: TRBJ2-1
V: TRBV5-1
CDR3: CASSNPAGLDNEQFF

J: TRBJ2-7
V: TRBV30
CDR3: CAWSGSSGSYEQYF

J: TRBJ2-7
V: TRBV12-3/TRBV12-4
CDR3: CASSFLDRGAYEQYF

J: TRBJ2-7
V: TRBV27
CDR3: CASSPGTGSGYEQYF

J: TRBJ1-6
V: TRBV28
CDR3: CASSTQDGAPLHF

J: TRBJ2-4
V: TRBV28
CDR3: CASSLITEAKNIQYF

J: TRBJ2-1
V: TRBV7-3
CDR3: CASSGTSGGNEQFF

J: TRBJ2-7
V: TRBV12-3/TRBV12-4
CDR3: CASSLRRGYEQYF

J: TRBJ2-1
V: TRBV28
CDR3: CASSPLTGEYNEQFF

J: TRBJ2-5
V: TRBV20-1
CDR3: CSARGADQGTQYF

J: TRBJ1-1
V: TRBV19
CDR3: CASSTQGLNTEAFF

J: TRBJ2-7
V: TRBV6-5
CDR3: CASSYRSGLSYEQYF

J: TRBJ2-3
V: TRBV3-1
CDR3: CASTPWEGADTQYF

J: TRBJ1-2
V: TRBV6-1
CDR3: CASSSFHRMNYGYTF

J: TRBJ1-2
V: TRBV28
CDR3: CASSSSRGSDGYTF

J: TRBJ2-3
V: TRBV5-1
CDR3: CASSPTPLLGGVSTDTQYF

J: TRBJ2-1
V: TRBV29-1
CDR3: CSVAPQGSNEQFF

J: TRBJ2-7
V: TRBV20-1
CDR3: CSARERWLAGGPPTEQYF

J: TRBJ1-1
V: TRBV20-1
CDR3: CSARGVGRTEAFF